In this sample, the clone carrying this T cell receptor beta chain turned up a few times. The antigen remains unidentified. The sample originates from a study of T-cell reconstitution after alpha-beta-depleted transplantation in children. Study-wide points: As was reported, about two months after transplant, alpha-beta T cells came from several hundred expanded graft clones.

Trimming cost V 4 bases and J 6 bases, with 9 bases left between them. Germline V CDR1 and CDR2: SQVTM, ANQGSEA. This CDR3 region has 12 residues. Construction of the TCRbeta library involved unique molecular identifiers. TCRdb redid the calling of the PCR reads with MiXCR, one entry per CDR3 protein. This table holds roughly 76,000 distinct CDR3 sequences, approximately 10% found once. Sequenced material: PBMCs, taken before TCRalphabeta/CD19-depleted stem cell transplant. The sequence was collected from a boy aged 5 to 17 with acute myeloid leukemia, due to receive a stem cell transplant. The chain couples TRBV29-1 to TRBJ2-2; maybe TRBD2 (7 bases). This chain's CDR3 is CSVGGGAGELFF. CDR3 DNA: TGCAGCGTTGGAGGGGGGGCCGGGGAGCTGTTTTTT.